The rows below give T cell receptor beta chains drawn from one sample of a study of shared clonotypes between healthy human individuals. Produced via immunoSEQ multiplex PCR; TCRdb's table is partial and in-frame only. The sample holds about 700,000 clones; less than 85% are singletons and the top ten take roughly 1.7%. The sequenced sample consisted of memory CD4+ T cells sorted from blood. These receptors were obtained from a woman in her 30s in good health. Both conserved end residues are part of each CDR3. A D gene is named only where the DNA matches it firmly. Some rows have no size entry. The others give once, few or many, or a class for an expanded clone.

size: -
V: TRBV5-4
J: TRBJ2-2
D: TRBD1
DNA: TGTGCCAGCAGCGGGACAGGGGGCGCAGACGGGGAGCTGTTTTTT
CDR3: CASSGTGGADGELFF

size: -
V: TRBV18
J: TRBJ1-2
D: -
DNA: TGTGCCAGCTCACAAGGATATAATGGCTACACCTTC
CDR3: CASSQGYNGYTF

size: -
V: TRBV4-2
J: TRBJ2-7
D: -
DNA: TGTGCCAGCAGCCGACTGGGACTTAGTTTGGAGCAGTACTTC
CDR3: CASSRLGLSLEQYF

size: -
V: TRBV29-1
J: TRBJ2-1
D: -
DNA: TGCAGCGTTGTGTCATTTGAGCAGTTCTTC
CDR3: CSVVSFEQFF

size: once
V: TRBV5-1
J: TRBJ2-7
D: TRBD1
DNA: TGCGCCAGCAGCTGGGTCGACAGGGGCTCCTACGAGCAGTACTTC
CDR3: CASSWVDRGSYEQYF

size: -
V: TRBV28
J: TRBJ2-5
D: TRBD1
DNA: TGTGCCAGCAGTTACACCGGGACAGGGCAGACCCAGTACTTC
CDR3: CASSYTGTGQTQYF

size: -
V: TRBV5-1
J: TRBJ2-7
D: -
DNA: TGCGCCAGCAGCCCTGGGGGGCAGACCACCCACGAGCAGTACTTC
CDR3: CASSPGGQTTHEQYF

size: -
V: TRBV6-6
J: TRBJ1-1
D: -
DNA: TGTGCCAGCAGTTACTCGCAGCTCACTGAAGCTTTCTTT
CDR3: CASSYSQLTEAFF

size: -
V: TRBV11-1
J: TRBJ2-7
D: -
DNA: TGTGCCAGCAGCTTAGGGCAGACCTCCTACGAGCAGTACTTC
CDR3: CASSLGQTSYEQYF

size: -
V: TRBV30
J: TRBJ2-5
D: -
DNA: TGTGCCTGGAGTGGACGGGGACAAGAGACCCAGTACTTC
CDR3: CAWSGRGQETQYF

size: few
V: TRBV5-1
J: TRBJ2-3
D: -
DNA: TGCGCCAGCACCCTTGGCAGATTAACAGATACGCAGTATTTT
CDR3: CASTLGRLTDTQYF

size: few
V: TRBV6-5
J: TRBJ2-2
D: TRBD2
DNA: TGTGCCAGCAGTTCGACCGGGACTAGTCTACCGGGGGAGCTGTTTTTT
CDR3: CASSSTGTSLPGELFF

size: -
V: TRBV7-2
J: TRBJ2-7
D: -
DNA: TGTGCCAGCAGCTCGGGGGCGCGAGAGCAGTACTTC
CDR3: CASSSGAREQYF

size: few
V: TRBV6-1
J: TRBJ2-5
D: -
DNA: TGTGCCAGCAGTGAAGCAGGGATGGAGACCCAGTACTTC
CDR3: CASSEAGMETQYF

size: -
V: TRBV5-1
J: TRBJ2-1
D: -
DNA: TGCGCCAGCAGCGACCGGGACCCCTCCTACAATGAGCAGTTCTTC
CDR3: CASSDRDPSYNEQFF

size: -
V: TRBV2
J: TRBJ1-3
D: -
DNA: TGTGCCAGCAGTACGGACGGAAACACCATATATTTT
CDR3: CASSTDGNTIYF

size: few
V: TRBV5-1
J: TRBJ1-5
D: TRBD1
DNA: TGCGCCAGCAGCTGGACAGGGGGAGTCAATCAGCCCCAGCATTTT
CDR3: CASSWTGGVNQPQHF

size: -
V: TRBV19
J: TRBJ2-6
D: -
DNA: TGTGCCAGTAGTATGGCCGTGGGGGCCAACGTCCTGACTTTC
CDR3: CASSMAVGANVLTF

size: few
V: TRBV9
J: TRBJ2-1
D: -
DNA: TGTGCCAGCAGCGTGACCCCGGGGCCCGAAAGGGAGCAGTTCTTC
CDR3: CASSVTPGPEREQFF

size: many
V: TRBV5-1
J: TRBJ1-2
D: -
DNA: TGCGCCAGCAGCTTGGAGGGCCGAGGCCATGGCTACACCTTC
CDR3: CASSLEGRGHGYTF

size: -
V: TRBV18
J: TRBJ2-2
D: -
DNA: TGTGCCAGCTCACCACCGGGCAGGGCCTCCGGGGAGCTGTTTTTT
CDR3: CASSPPGRASGELFF

size: -
V: TRBV5-1
J: TRBJ1-4
D: TRBD1
DNA: TGCGCCAGCAGCCAGGGGACAGGGGGCAATGAAAAACTGTTTTTT
CDR3: CASSQGTGGNEKLFF

size: -
V: TRBV11-2
J: TRBJ1-5
D: -
DNA: TGTGCCAGCAGCTTACAGGGGAATCAGCCCCAGCATTTT
CDR3: CASSLQGNQPQHF

size: -
V: TRBV27
J: TRBJ2-7
D: -
DNA: TGTGCCAGCAGTCGCGGTCTCGGCAGGCCCTACGAGCAGTACTTC
CDR3: CASSRGLGRPYEQYF

size: -
V: TRBV19
J: TRBJ2-7
D: TRBD1
DNA: TGTGCCAGTAGAAAGACAGGGTCCTACGAGCAGTACTTC
CDR3: CASRKTGSYEQYF

size: -
V: TRBV4-1
J: TRBJ2-5
D: -
DNA: TGCGCCACCGCGTCGGTGGGCGGGGTACAAGAGACCCAGTACTTC
CDR3: CATASVGGVQETQYF

size: many
V: TRBV6-5
J: TRBJ2-2
D: TRBD1
DNA: TGTGCCAGCAGCTCCGGGACAGTTCTTACCGGGGAGCTGTTTTTT
CDR3: CASSSGTVLTGELFF

size: few
V: TRBV6-5
J: TRBJ1-2
D: -
DNA: TGTGCCAGCAGGGGACACCTAACCAACTATGGCTACACCTTC
CDR3: CASRGHLTNYGYTF

size: -
V: TRBV27
J: TRBJ2-2
D: -
DNA: TGTGCCAGCAGTTTAGGGATGACTAGACGGGTTTCCGGGGAGCTGTTTTTT
CDR3: CASSLGMTRRVSGELFF

size: -
V: TRBV6-5
J: TRBJ1-1
D: -
DNA: TGTGCCAGCAGTTCACCCAAGGGGTACACTGAAGCTTTCTTT
CDR3: CASSSPKGYTEAFF

size: -
V: TRBV14
J: TRBJ2-7
D: TRBD1
DNA: TGTGCCAGCAGCCCGGGACAGGGACCCTACGAGCAGTACTTC
CDR3: CASSPGQGPYEQYF

size: many
V: TRBV6-1
J: TRBJ2-1
D: -
DNA: TGTGCCAGCAGGAGCGGAGGTCGGATCAATGAGCAGTTCTTC
CDR3: CASRSGGRINEQFF

size: -
V: TRBV7-2
J: TRBJ1-4
D: -
DNA: TGTGCCAGCAGCCGGGGGCTGGGGCGCAAACTGTTTTTT
CDR3: CASSRGLGRKLFF

size: -
V: TRBV4-2
J: TRBJ1-5
D: -
DNA: TGTGCCAGCAGACCCGGGACAAATAGCAATCAGCCCCAGCATTTT
CDR3: CASRPGTNSNQPQHF

size: -
V: TRBV7-6
J: TRBJ2-1
D: TRBD2
DNA: TGTGCCAGCAGCTTAGGGTATAAGAGCGGGAGGGCCTACTACAATGAGCAGTTCTTC
CDR3: CASSLGYKSGRAYYNEQFF

size: -
V: TRBV6-5
J: TRBJ2-7
D: -
DNA: TGTGCCAGCAGTTACAGGGACTTACCTTTTTACGAGCAGTACTTC
CDR3: CASSYRDLPFYEQYF

size: -
V: TRBV18
J: TRBJ2-2
D: -
DNA: TGTGCCAGCTCACTGACTATCCTAGCGCCGAACACCGGGGAGCTGTTTTTT
CDR3: CASSLTILAPNTGELFF

size: -
V: TRBV25-1
J: TRBJ2-1
D: -
DNA: TGTGCCAGCAGTGAATCCGGCAAACACCGATACAATGAGCAGTTCTTC
CDR3: CASSESGKHRYNEQFF

size: once
V: TRBV6-6
J: TRBJ2-7
D: -
DNA: TGTGCCAGCAGTTACAGGGGCGAGCAGTACTTC
CDR3: CASSYRGEQYF

size: -
V: TRBV6-1
J: TRBJ1-2
D: TRBD1
DNA: TGTGCCAGCAGTGAAGTCGGACAGGGTAACTATGGCTACACCTTC
CDR3: CASSEVGQGNYGYTF

size: -
V: TRBV7-9
J: TRBJ2-5
D: -
DNA: TGTGCCAGCAGCGGTAGGGTTGGGGAGACCCAGTACTTC
CDR3: CASSGRVGETQYF

size: -
V: TRBV29-1
J: TRBJ2-3
D: TRBD1
DNA: TGCAGCGTTGAGGGACAGGGGGTGCGGGGCCGAATCACAGATACGCAGTATTTT
CDR3: CSVEGQGVRGRITDTQYF

size: -
V: TRBV4-1
J: TRBJ1-1
D: -
DNA: TGCGCCAGCAGCCGCAAGGGACCGGGGGAGACTGAAGCTTTCTTT
CDR3: CASSRKGPGETEAFF

size: few
V: TRBV6-1
J: TRBJ2-3
D: -
DNA: TGTGCCAGCAGTGGCGCCGGACTAACAGGAGATACGCAGTATTTT
CDR3: CASSGAGLTGDTQYF

size: -
V: TRBV7-6
J: TRBJ1-5
D: TRBD1
DNA: TGTGCCAGCAGCCCCAAGCCCGGGACAGGGGGCGGACCGGGCAATCAGCCCCAGCATTTT
CDR3: CASSPKPGTGGGPGNQPQHF

size: -
V: TRBV28
J: TRBJ2-1
D: TRBD1
DNA: TGTGTCGCTACTGGCCACGGGACAGGGCACAATGAGCAGTTCTTC
CDR3: CVATGHGTGHNEQFF

size: -
V: TRBV5-1
J: TRBJ2-5
D: -
DNA: TGCGCCAGCAGCCCCTCGACAGGTATCTTCGCCCAGTACTTC
CDR3: CASSPSTGIFAQYF

size: -
V: TRBV19
J: TRBJ1-1
D: -
DNA: TGTGCCAGTAGTATCCGAGCGAGGGAGGGTAATGAAGCTTTCTTT
CDR3: CASSIRAREGNEAFF

size: -
V: TRBV6-6
J: TRBJ1-2
D: TRBD1
DNA: TGTGCCAGCACCCTTACCCCCTGGGACAGGGAAAGAGGCTACACCTTC
CDR3: CASTLTPWDRERGYTF